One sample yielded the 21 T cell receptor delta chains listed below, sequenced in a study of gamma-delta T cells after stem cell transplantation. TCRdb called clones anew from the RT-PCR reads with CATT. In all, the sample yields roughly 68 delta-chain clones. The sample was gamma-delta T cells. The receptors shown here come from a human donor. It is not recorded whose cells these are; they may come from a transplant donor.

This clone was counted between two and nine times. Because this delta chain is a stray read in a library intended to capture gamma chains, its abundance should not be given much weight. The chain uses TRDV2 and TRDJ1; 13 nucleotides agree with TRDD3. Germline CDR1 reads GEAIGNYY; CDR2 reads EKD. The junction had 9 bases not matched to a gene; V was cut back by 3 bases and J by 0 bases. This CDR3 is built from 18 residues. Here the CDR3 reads CACDPLLGDTRDTDKLIF. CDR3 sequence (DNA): TGTGCCTGTGACCCACTACTGGGGGATACGCGGGACACCGATAAACTCATCTTT.

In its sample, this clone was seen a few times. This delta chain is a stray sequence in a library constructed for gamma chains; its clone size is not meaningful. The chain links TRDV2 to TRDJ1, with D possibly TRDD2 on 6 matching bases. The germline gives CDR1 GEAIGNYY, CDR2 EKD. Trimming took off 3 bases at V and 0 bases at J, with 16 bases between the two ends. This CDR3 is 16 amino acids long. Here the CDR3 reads CACDLLQGADTDKLIF. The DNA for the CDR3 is TGTGCCTGTGACCTCCTACAAGGGGCTGACACCGATAAACTCATCTTT.

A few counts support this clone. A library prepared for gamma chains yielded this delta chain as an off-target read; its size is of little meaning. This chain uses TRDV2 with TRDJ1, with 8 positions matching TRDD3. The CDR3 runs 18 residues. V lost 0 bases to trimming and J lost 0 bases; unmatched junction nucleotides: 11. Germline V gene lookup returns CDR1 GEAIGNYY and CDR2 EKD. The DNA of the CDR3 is TGTGCCTGTGACACCGTAACTGGGGGGCCACCTTACACCGATAAACTCATCTTT. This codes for CACDTVTGGPPYTDKLIF.

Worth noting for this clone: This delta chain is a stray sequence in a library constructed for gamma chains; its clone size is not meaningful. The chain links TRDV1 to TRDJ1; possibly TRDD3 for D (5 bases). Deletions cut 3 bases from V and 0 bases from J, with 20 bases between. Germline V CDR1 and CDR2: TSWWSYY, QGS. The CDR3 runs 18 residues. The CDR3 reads CALGEVDPAGKYTDKLIF. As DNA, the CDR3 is TGTGCTCTTGGGGAGGTCGACCCGGCGGGGAAGTACACCGATAAACTCATCTTT.

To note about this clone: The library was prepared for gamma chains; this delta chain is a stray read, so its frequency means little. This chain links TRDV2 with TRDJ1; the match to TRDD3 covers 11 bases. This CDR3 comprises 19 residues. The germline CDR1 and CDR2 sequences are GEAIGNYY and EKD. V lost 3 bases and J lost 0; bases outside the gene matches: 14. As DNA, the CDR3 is TGTGCCTGTGACCCGTTATTGGGGGATACGCGCCTCTACACCGATAAACTCATCTTT. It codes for CACDPLLGDTRLYTDKLIF.

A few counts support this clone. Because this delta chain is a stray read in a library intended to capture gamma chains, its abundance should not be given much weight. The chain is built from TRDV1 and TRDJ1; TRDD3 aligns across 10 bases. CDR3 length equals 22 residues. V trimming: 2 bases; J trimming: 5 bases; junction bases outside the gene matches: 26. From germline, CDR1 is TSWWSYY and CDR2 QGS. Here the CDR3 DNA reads TGTGCTCTTGGGGAAAGTCCTTCCCCCCGTCGGTGGGGGATACCCCGCGGGGATAAACTCATCTTT. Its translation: CALGESPSPRRWGIPRGDKLIF.

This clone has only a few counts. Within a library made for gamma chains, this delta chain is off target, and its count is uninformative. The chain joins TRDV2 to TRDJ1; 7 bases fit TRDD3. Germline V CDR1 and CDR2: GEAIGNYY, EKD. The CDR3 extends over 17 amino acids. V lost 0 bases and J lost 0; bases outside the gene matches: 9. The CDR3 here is CACDTVLLGANTDKLIF. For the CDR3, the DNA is TGTGCCTGTGACACCGTACTTCTGGGGGCTAACACCGATAAACTCATCTTT.

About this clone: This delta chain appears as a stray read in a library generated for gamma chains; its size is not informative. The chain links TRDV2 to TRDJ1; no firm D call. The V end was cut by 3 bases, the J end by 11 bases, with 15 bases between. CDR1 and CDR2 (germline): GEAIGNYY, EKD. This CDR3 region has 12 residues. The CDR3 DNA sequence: TGTGCCTGTGACCTTCATGTTGGGAGGCTCATCTTT. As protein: CACDLHVGRLIF.

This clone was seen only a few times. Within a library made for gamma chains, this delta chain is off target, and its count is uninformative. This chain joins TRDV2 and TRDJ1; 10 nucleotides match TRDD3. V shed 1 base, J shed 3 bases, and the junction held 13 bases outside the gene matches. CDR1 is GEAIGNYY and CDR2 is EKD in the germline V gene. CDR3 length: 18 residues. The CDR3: CACDTLTGGSEFADKLIF. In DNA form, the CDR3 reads TGTGCCTGTGACACTCTTACTGGGGGATCTGAATTCGCCGATAAACTCATCTTT.

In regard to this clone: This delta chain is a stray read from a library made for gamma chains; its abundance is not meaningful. The CDR3 protein is CACDTISKLTDKLIF. The CDR3 nucleotides read TGTGCCTGTGACACCATTTCAAAACTCACCGATAAACTCATCTTT. The rearrangement joins TRDV2 to TRDJ1; D call uncertain. Germline V CDR1 and CDR2: GEAIGNYY, EKD. The length of the CDR3 is 15 residues. Trimming took 0 bases from V and 1 from J, leaving 11 bases between them.

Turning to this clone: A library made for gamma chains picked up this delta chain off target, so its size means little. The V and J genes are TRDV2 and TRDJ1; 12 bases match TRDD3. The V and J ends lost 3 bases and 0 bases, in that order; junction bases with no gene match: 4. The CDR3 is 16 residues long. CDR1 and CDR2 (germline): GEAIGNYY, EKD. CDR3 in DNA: TGTGCCTGTGACTCACTGGGGGATACCAACACCGATAAACTCATCTTT. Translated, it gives CACDSLGDTNTDKLIF.

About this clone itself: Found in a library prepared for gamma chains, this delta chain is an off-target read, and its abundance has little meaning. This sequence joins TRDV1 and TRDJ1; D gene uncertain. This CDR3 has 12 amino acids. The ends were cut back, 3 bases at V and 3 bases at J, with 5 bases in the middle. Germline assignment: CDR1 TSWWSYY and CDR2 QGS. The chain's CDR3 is CALGDSPDKLIF. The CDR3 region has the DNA TGTGCTCTTGGGGATAGTCCCGATAAACTCATCTTT.

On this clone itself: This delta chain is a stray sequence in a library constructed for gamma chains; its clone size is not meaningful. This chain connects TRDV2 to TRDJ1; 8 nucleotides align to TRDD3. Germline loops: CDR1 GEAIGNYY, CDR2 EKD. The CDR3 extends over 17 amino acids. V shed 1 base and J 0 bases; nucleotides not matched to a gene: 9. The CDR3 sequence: CACDTVTGGPYTDKLIF. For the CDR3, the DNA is TGTGCCTGTGACACTGTTACTGGGGGGCCGTACACCGATAAACTCATCTTT.

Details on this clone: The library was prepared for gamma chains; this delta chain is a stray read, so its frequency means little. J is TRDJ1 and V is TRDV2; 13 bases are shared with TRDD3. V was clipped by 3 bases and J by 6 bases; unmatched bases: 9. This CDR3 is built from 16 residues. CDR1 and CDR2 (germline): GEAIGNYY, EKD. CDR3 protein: CACDGLGDTGDNKLIF. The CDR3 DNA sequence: TGTGCCTGTGACGGACTGGGGGATACGGGAGATAATAAACTCATCTTT.

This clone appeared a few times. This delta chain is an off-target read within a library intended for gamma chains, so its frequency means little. The CDR3 loop reads CAWATRPYTDKLIF. For the CDR3, the DNA is TGTGCCTGGGCAACCAGGCCATACACCGATAAACTCATCTTT. This chain connects TRDV2 to TRDJ1; D remains ambiguous. The CDR3 consists of 14 residues. V gave up 7 bases and J gave up 0 bases, with 14 bases separating them. Germline V CDR1 and CDR2: GEAIGNYY, EKD.

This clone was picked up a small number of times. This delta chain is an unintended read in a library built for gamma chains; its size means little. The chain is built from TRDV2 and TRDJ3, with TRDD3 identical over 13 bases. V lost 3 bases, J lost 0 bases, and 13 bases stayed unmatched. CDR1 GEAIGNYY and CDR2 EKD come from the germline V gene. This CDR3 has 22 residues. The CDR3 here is CACDAPTGGYGKSSWDTRQMFF. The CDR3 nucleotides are TGTGCCTGTGACGCTCCTACTGGGGGATACGGGAAGAGCTCCTGGGACACCCGACAGATGTTTTTC.

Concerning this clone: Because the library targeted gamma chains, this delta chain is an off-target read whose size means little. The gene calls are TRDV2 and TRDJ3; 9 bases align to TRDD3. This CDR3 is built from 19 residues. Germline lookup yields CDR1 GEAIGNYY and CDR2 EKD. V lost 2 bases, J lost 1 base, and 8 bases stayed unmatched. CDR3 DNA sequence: TGTGCCTGTGACAACTGGGGGACACCTGGGTCCTGGGACACCCGACAGATGTTTTTC. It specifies CACDNWGTPGSWDTRQMFF.

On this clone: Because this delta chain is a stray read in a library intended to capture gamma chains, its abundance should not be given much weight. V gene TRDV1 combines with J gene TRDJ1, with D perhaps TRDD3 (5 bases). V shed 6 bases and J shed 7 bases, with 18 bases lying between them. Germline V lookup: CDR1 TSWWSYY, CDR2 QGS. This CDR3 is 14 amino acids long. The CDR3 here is CALGRGIPHLKLIF. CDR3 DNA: TGTGCTCTTGGACGAGGGATCCCTCACCTTAAACTCATCTTT.

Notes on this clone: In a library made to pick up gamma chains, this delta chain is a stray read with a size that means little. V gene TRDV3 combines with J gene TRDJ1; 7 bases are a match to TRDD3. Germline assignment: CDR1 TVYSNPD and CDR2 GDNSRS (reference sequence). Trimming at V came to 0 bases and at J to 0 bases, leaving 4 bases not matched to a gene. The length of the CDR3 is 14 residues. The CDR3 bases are TGTGCCTTTAGTGGGGATAACCACACCGATAAACTCATCTTT. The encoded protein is CAFSGDNHTDKLIF.

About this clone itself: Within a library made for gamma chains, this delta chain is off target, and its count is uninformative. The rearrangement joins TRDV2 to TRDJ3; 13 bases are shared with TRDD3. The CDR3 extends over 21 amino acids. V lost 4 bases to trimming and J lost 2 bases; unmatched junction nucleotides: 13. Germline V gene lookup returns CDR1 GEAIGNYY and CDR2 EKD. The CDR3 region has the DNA TGTGCCTGTGATAGCGTACTGGGGGATACGTCTAGTACCTGGGACACCCGACAGATGTTTTTC. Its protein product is CACDSVLGDTSSTWDTRQMFF.

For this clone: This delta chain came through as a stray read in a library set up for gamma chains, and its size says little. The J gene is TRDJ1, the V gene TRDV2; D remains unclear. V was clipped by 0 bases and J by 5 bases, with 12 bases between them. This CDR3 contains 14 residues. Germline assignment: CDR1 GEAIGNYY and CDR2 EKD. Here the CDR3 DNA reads TGTGCCTGTGACACCGTAGAACACGGGGATAAACTCATCTTT. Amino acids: CACDTVEHGDKLIF.